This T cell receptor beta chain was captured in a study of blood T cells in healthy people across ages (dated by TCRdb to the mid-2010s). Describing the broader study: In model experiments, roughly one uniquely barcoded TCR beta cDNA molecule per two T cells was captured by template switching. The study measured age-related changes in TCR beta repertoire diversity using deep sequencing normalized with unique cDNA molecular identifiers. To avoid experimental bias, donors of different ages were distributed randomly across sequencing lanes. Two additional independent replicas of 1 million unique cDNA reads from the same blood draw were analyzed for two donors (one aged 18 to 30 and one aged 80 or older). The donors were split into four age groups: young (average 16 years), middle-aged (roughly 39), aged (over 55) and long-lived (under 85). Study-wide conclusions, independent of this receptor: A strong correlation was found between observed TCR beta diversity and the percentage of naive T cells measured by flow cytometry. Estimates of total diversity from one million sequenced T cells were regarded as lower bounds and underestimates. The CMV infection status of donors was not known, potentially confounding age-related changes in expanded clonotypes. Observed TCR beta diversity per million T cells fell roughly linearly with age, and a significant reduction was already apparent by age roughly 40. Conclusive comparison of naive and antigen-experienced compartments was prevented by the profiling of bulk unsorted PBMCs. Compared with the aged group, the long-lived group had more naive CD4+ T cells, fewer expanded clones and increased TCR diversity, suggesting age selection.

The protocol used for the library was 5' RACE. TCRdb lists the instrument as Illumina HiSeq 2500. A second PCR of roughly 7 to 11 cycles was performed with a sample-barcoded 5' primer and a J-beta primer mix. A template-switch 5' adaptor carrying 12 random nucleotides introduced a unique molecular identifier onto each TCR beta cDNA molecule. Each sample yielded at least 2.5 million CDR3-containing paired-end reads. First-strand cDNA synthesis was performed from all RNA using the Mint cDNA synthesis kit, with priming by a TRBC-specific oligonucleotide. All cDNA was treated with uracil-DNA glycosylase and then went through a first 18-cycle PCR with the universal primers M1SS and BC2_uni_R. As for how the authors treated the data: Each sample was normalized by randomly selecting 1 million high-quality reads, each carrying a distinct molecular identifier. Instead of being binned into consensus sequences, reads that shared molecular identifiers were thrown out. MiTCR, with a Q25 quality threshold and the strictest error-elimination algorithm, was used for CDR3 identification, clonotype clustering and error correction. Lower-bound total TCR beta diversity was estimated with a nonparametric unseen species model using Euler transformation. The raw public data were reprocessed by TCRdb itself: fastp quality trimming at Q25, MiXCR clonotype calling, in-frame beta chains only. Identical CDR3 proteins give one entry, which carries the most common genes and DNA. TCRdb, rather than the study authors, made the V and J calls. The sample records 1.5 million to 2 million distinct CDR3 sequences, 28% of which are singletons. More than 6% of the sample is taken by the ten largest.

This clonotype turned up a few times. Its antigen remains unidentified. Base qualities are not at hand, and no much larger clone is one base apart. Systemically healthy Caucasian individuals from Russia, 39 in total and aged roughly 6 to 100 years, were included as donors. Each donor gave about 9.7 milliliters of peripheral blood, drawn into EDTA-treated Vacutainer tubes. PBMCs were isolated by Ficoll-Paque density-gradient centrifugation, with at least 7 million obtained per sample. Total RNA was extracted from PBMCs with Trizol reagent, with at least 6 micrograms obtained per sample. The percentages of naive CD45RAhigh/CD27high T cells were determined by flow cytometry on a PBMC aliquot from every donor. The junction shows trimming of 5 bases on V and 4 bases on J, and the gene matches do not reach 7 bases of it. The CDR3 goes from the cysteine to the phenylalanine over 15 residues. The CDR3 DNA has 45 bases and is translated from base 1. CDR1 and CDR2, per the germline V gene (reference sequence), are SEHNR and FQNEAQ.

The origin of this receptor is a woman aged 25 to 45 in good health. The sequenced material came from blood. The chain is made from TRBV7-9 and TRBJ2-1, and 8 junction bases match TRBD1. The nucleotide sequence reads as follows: TGTGCCAGCAGCCGGGACAGGTCAGGGTACAATGAGCAGTTCTTC. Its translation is CASSRDRSGYNEQFF.